Listed below are T cell receptor beta chains from one sample, sequenced in a study of tumor-infiltrating lymphocytes in primary liver carcinoma. MiXCR, run by TCRdb on the multiplex PCR reads, gives a single entry per CDR3 protein. The sample yields 300,000 to 350,000 distinct CDR3 sequences, about 50% seen once. The material sequenced was peripheral blood. These receptors were taken from a woman in her twenties or thirties with primary liver carcinoma and hepatitis B virus infection. CDR3s leave out the opening cysteine and the closing phenylalanine or tryptophan.

CDR3aa | j_gene | v_gene
ATSRVEGQPQH | TRBJ1-5 | TRBV15
ASSYDDRLGDEQF | TRBJ2-1 | TRBV13
ASTRDVSYEQY | TRBJ2-7 | TRBV6-6
ASSLSDMGAYYGYT | TRBJ1-2 | TRBV28
ASSPRDRGHQPQH | TRBJ1-5 | TRBV6-5
ASSLDTPYEQY | TRBJ2-7 | TRBV12-3/TRBV12-4
AGSTYVTGDEQF | TRBJ2-1 | TRBV11-2
ASSISFDQY | TRBJ2-7 | TRBV11-2
ASSQARAGEGETQY | TRBJ2-5 | TRBV4-2
ASSYSYSLTETQY | TRBJ2-5 | TRBV6-5